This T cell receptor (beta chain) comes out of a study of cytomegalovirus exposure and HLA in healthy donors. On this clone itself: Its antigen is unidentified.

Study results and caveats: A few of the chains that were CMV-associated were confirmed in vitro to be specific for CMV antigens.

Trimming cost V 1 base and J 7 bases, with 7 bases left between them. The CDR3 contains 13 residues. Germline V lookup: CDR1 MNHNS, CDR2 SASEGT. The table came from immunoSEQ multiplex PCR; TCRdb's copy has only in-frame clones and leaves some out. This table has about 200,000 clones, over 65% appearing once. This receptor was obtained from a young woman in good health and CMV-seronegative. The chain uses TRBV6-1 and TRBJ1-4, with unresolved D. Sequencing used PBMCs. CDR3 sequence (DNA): TGTGCCAGCAGTGAAGGTCAGCTTGAAAAACTGTTTTTT. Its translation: CASSEGQLEKLFF.